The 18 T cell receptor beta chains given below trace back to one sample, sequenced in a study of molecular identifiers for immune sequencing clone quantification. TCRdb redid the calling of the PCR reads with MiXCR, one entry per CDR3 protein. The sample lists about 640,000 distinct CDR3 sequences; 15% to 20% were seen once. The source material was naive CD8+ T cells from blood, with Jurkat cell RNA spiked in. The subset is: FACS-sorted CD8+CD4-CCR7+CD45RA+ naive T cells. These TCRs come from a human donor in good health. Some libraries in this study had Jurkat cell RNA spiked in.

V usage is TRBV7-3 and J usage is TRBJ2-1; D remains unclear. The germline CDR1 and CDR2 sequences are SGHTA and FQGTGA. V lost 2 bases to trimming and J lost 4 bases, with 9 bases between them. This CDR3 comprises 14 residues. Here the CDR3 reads CASSLGVGYNEQFF. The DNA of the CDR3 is TGTGCCAGCAGCTTAGGGGTCGGATACAATGAGCAGTTCTTC.

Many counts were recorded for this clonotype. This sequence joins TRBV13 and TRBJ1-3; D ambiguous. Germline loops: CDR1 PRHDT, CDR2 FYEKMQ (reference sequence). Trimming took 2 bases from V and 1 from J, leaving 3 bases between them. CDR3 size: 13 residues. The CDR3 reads CASSLRSGNTIYF. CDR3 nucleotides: TGTGCCAGCAGCTTAAGATCTGGAAACACCATATATTTT.

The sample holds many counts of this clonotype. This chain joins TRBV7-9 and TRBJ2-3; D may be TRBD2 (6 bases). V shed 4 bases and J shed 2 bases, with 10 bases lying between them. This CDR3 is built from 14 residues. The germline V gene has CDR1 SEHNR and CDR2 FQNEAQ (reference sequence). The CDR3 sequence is CASSSTGVTDTQYF. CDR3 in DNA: TGTGCCAGCAGCTCTACGGGGGTCACAGATACGCAGTATTTT.

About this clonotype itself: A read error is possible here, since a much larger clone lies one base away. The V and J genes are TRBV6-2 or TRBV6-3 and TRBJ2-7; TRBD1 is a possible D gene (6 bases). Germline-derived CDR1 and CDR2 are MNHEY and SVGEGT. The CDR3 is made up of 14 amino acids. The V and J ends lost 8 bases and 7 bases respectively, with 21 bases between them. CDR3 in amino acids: CASGSTGLHGEQYF. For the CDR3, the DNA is TGTGCCAGCGGTTCAACAGGGCTCCACGGGGAGCAGTACTTC.

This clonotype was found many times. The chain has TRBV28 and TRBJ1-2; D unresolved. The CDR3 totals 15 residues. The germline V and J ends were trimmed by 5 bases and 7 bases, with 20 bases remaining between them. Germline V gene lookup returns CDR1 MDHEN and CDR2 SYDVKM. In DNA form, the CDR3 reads TGTGCCAGCAGTCCCCCCCGGGCAGGTCTGAGTGGCTACACCTTC. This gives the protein CASSPPRAGLSGYTF.

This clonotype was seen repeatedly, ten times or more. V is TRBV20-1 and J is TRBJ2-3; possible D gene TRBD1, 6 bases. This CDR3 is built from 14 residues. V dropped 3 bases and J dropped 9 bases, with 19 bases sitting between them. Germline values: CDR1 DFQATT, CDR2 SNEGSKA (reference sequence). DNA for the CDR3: TGCAGTGCTAGGGACAGTAGTTCGGTGGTCACGCAGTATTTT. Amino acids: CSARDSSSVVTQYF.

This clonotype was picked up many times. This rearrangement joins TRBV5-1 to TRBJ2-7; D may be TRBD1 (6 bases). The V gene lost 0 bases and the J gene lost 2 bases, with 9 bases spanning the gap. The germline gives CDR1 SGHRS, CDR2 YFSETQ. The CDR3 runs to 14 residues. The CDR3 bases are TGCGCCAGCAGCTTGGCTACAGGGCCCTACGAGCAGTACTTC. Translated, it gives CASSLATGPYEQYF. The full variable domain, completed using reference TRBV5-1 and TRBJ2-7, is KAGVTQTPRYLIKTRGQQVTLSCSPISGHRSVSWYQQTPGQGLQFLFEYFSETQRNKGNFPGRFSGRQFSNSRSEMNVSTLELGDSALYLCASSLATGPYEQYFGPGTRLTVT.

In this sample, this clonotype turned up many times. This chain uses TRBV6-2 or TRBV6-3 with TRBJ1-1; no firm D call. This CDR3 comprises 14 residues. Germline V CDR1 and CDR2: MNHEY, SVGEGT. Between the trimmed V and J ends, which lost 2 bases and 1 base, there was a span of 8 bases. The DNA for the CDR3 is TGTGCCAGCAGTTACAGGGTTACGAACACTGAAGCTTTCTTT. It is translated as CASSYRVTNTEAFF.

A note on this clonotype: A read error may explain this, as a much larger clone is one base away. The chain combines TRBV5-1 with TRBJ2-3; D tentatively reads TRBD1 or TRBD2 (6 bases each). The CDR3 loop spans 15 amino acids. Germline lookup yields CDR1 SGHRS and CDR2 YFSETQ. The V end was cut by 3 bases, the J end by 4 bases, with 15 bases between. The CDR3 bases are TGCGCCAGCAGCTCGGAGGAGGGGGTCTCAGATACGCAGTATTTT. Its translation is CASSSEEGVSDTQYF.

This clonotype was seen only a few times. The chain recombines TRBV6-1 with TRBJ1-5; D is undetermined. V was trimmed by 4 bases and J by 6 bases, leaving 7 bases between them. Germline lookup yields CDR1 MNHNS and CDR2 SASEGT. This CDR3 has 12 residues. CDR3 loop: CASSAGIQPQHF. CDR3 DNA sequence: TGTGCCAGCAGTGCGGGGATTCAGCCCCAGCATTTT.

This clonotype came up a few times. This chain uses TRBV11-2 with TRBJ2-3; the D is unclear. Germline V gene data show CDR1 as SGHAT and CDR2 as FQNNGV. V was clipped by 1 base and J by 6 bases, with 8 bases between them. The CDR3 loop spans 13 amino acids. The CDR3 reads CASSLADSDTQYF. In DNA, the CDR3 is TGTGCCAGCAGCTTAGCCGATAGCGATACGCAGTATTTT. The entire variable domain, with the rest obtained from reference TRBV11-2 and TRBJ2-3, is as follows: EAGVAQSPRYKIIEKRQSVAFWCNPISGHATLYWYQQILGQGPKLLIQFQNNGVVDDSQLPKDRFSAERLKGVDSTLKIQPAKLEDSAVYLCASSLADSDTQYFGPGTRLTVL.

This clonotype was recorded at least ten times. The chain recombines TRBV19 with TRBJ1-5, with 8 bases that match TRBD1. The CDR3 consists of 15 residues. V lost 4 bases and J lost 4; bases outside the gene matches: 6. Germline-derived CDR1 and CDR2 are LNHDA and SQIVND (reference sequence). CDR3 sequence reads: CASSTRTGSNQPQHF. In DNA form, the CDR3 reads TGTGCCAGTAGTACTAGGACAGGGTCGAATCAGCCCCAGCATTTT. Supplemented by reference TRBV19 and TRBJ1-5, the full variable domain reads DGGITQSPKYLFRKEGQNVTLSCEQNLNHDAMYWYRQDPGQGLRLIYYSQIVNDFQKGDIAEGYSVSREKKESFPLTVTSAQKNPTAFYLCASSTRTGSNQPQHFGDGTRLSIL.

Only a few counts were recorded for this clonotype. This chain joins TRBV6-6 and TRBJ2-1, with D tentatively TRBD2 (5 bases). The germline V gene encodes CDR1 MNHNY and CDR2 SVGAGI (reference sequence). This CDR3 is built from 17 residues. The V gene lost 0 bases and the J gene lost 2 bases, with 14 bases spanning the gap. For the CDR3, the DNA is TGTGCCAGCAGTTACTCGAATCGGGAACAAACCTACAATGAGCAGTTCTTC. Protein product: CASSYSNREQTYNEQFF.

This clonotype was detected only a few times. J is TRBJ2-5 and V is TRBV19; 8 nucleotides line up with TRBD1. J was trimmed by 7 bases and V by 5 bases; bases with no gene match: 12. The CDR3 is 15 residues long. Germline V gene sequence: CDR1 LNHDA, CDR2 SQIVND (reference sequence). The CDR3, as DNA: TGTGCCAGTAGTGCCGGGACAGGCTATGACGGGACCCAGTACTTC. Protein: CASSAGTGYDGTQYF.

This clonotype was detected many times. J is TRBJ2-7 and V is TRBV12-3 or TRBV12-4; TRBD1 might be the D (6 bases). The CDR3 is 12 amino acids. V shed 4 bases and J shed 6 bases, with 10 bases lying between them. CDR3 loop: CASSSSGAEQYF. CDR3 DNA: TGTGCCAGCAGTTCATCAGGGGCCGAGCAGTACTTC.

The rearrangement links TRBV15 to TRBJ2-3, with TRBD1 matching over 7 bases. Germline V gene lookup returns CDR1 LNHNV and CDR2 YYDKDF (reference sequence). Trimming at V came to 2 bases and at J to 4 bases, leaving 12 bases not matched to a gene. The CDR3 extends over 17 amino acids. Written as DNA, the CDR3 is TGTGCCACCAGCAGACCGGTCCCACGACAGGGACCAGATACGCAGTATTTT. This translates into CATSRPVPRQGPDTQYF.

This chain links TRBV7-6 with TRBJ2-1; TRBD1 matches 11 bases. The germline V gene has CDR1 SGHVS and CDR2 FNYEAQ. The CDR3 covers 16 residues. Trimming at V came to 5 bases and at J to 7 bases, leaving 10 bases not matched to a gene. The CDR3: CASSRSDRGRGNEQFF. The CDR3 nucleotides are TGTGCCAGCAGCCGTTCGGACAGGGGGCGCGGAAATGAGCAGTTCTTC.

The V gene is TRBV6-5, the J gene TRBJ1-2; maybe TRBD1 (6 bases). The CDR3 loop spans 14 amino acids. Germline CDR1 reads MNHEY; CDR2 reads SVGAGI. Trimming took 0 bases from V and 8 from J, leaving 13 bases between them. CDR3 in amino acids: CASSYSPGARGYTF. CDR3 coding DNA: TGTGCCAGCAGTTACTCGCCGGGGGCGCGGGGCTACACCTTC.